This record covers a single T cell receptor beta chain. It lacks a known antigen. Base-call qualities are not available, and no considerably larger clone is one nucleotide away. The data are from a study of shared clonotypes between healthy human individuals (dated by TCRdb to between 2020 and 2021). About the full investigation: A few men and a couple of women, aged 18 to 49 years, made up the cohort. Per donor, three plates each were used for CD4 naive and CD4 memory, two for CD8 naive, and one for CD8 memory. To estimate repertoire size and how much clonotype sharing occurs between individuals, the study deeply sequenced the blood TCR repertoires of roughly 5 healthy adults. Different laboratories and diverse techniques were used to prepare libraries and sequence TCR repertoires, to increase sequencing depth and limit assay-specific biases. Per donor, leukapheresis produced somewhere between about 0.94 and 9 billion PBMCs.

Study-wide findings and limitations: The genetic and exposure-history diversity represented was limited by the small number of donors. Rarefaction of sorted-subset datasets indicated incomplete sequencing despite the large sequencing depth. Across a few donors, roughly 5% of naive CD4, approximately 4% of naive CD8, 2.3% of memory CD4, and about 0.4% of memory CD8 clonotypes were shared. Naive subsets generally had larger estimated clonotype richness than memory subsets did. Compared with non-shared clonotypes, clonotypes shared by all four sorted-subset donors had higher generation probabilities. Sampling was restricted to blood, and TCR repertoires in tissue are likely to differ from TCR repertoires in blood. Based on pairwise subsampling, the degree of clonotype sharing among donors was expected to be affected by sequencing depth.

Using the deep immunoSEQ assay, multiplex PCR amplified TCR CDR3 regions from genomic DNA. Extracted genomic DNA from each cell subset was spread evenly across all wells of several immunoSEQ 96-well plates, with each plate serving as a replicate. For sorted subsets, approximately 0.2 ug of genomic DNA, equivalent to some 33,000 T cell genomes, went into each replicate PCR. The purified libraries were quantified using a Qubit 3.0 fluorometer, sized with a Bioanalyzer 2100, and then quantified again using the KAPA Library Quantification kit. Every immunoSEQ 96-well plate was sequenced on a separate single-read 150-cycle Illumina NextSeq 550 flow cell. The authors processed their data as follows. Because only junctional sequences without quality scores were contained in the immunoSEQ output, filtering matching that applied to full-length reads could not be performed. To assign V/J genes and CDR3, sequences were annotated using PyIR, a Python wrapper for IgBLAST v1.9, with IMGT germline references. Reads were filtered out if the reads had weak V/J assignments (E-value above 1e-6), no CDR3, stop codons, out-of-frame junctions, or ambiguous translated residues. V3J clonotypes were defined as sequences sharing the same inferred V gene, J gene, and CDR3 amino acid sequence. Percentage overlap between repertoires was computed as shared unique clonotypes divided by the size of the smaller repertoire. Richness of each repertoire was evaluated using RTK rarefaction, the Chao1 estimator, and Recon v2.1 estimates of unobserved clonotypes. Generation probabilities were computed with OLGA for all TCRbeta clonotypes obtained by the gDNA method from a handful of donors. Imported from immuneACCESS, the table was reduced by TCRdb to in-frame sequences with V and J called. These copies leave out some clones; in studies compared against another copy, an unresolved V gene accounts for under half, and the cause of the remainder is not known. V and J calls and clone size come straight from that table; D and trimming were deduced from the DNA. The sample contains roughly 2,500,000 clones, over 85% of them found a single time. Jointly, the top ten make up about 0.39% of the sample.

Healthy HIV-negative adults with no recently reported acute infections or vaccinations were included as donors. Every donor was a Caucasian adult living in Nashville, Tennessee, USA. CD4+ T cells were enriched through magnetic negative selection, after which naive cells were positively selected on CD45RA and the remaining negative fraction served as the memory subset. Blood was collected by leukapheresis, and PBMCs were isolated by Ficoll-Histopaque density gradient centrifugation and then cryopreserved in liquid nitrogen vapor phase. Purity and quantity of every magnetically sorted T cell population were checked by analytical flow cytometry. Genomic DNA was isolated from each sorted fraction and quantified by UV absorbance on a Nanodrop 2000c. Sequences were obtained from naive CD4+ T cells from PBMCs. The cell subset or site label of this sample denotes: CD45RA+ positively selected. The sequence derives from a man aged 18 to 30 in good health. Some clones in this sample may be carry-over from other donors' samples.

The nucleotides read TGCGCCAGCAGCCAAGTTGGGGAGAACTATGGCTACACCTTC. It is translated as CASSQVGENYGYTF. The sequence links TRBV4-1 to TRBJ1-2; the D gene is unclear. CDR1 and CDR2, per the germline V gene, are MGHRA and YSYEKL. The cysteine opens and the phenylalanine closes a CDR3 of 14 amino acids. The entry retains the CDR3 DNA only, 42 bases that are in frame from base 1. V drops 1 base and J drops 2 bases, leaving 8 bases in between.